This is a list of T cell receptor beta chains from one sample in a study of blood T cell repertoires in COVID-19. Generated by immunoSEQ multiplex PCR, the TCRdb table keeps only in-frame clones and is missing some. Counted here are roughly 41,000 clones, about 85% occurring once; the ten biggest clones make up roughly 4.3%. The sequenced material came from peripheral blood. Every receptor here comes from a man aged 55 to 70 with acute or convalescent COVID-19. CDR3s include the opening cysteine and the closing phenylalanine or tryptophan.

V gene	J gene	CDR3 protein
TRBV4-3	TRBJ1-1	CASSQGGLYTEAFF
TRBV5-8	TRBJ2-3	CASSKLAGGTDTQYF
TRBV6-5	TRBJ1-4	CASRRGAREKLFF
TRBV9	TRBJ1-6	CASSAGIKSPLHF
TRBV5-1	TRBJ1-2	CASSAGQGSGYTF
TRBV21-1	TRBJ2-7	CASPDRGLVGPFSYEQYF
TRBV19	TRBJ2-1	CASSIQNNEQFF
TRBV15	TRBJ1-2	CATSRVNSFAHYGYTF
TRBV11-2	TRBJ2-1	CASSLSLAYGKQFF
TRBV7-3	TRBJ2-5	CASSLGGSETQYF
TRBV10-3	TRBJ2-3	CAISRTGTRVTDTQYF
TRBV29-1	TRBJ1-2	CSTSSGTEFGYTF
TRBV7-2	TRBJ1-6	CASSAGHLALHF
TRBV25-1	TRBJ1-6	CASSELKGPTYNSPLHF
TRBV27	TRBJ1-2	CASRPNGGENYGYTF
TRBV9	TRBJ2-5	CASSFTSVGETQYF
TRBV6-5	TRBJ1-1	CASSYLSGGTEAFF
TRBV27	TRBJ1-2	CASSSLPDSYGYTF
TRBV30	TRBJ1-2	CAWSQGWTYGYTF
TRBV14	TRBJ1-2	CASSQDSGPGDGYTF
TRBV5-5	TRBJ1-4	CASILDTFPNEKLFF
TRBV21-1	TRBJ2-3	CASSKGTSSDTQYF
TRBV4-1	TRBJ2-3	CASSQVASGGTDTQYF
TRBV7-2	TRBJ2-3	CASSLGLAFTDTQYF
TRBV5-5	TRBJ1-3	CASSQTGLGNTIYF
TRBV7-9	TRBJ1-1	CASSLEMTGNTEAFF
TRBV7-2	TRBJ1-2	CASSRTPQEAWSGYTF
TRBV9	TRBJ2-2	CASSVGTGGQTGELFF
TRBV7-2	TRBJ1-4	CASSLRLNEKLFF
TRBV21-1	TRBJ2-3	CASSPRWGDSRTDTQYF
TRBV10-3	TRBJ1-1	CAISDRQNTEAFF
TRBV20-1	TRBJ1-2	CSASDTQGNYGYTF
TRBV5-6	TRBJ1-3	CASSWRTAVSGNTIYF
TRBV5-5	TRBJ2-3	CASTFSHGGGTDTQYF
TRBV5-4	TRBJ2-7	CASSLTSGGEQYF
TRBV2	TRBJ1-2	CASSSVPNYGYTF
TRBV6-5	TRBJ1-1	CASEGRGLNTEAFF
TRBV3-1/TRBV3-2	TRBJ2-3	CASSSTNSGGLNTQYF
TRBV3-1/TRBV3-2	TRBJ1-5	CASSQASNQPQHF
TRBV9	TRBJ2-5	CASSPRGAGGPTETQYF
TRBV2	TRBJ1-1	CASSESLQFEAFF
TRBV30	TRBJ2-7	CAWSVRYSYEQYF
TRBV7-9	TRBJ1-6	CASSLGGDNSPLHF
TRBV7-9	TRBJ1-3	CASGTGGGNTIYF
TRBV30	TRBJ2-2	CAWGTGGSGELFF
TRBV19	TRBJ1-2	CASSKGANYGYTF
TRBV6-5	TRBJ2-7	CASSLMGGTYEQYF
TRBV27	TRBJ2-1	CASSTSSYNEQFF
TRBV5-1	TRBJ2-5	CASSLLTDNQETQYF
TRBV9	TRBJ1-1	CASSAAGITEAFF
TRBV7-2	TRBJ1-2	CASSFTGRNYGYTF